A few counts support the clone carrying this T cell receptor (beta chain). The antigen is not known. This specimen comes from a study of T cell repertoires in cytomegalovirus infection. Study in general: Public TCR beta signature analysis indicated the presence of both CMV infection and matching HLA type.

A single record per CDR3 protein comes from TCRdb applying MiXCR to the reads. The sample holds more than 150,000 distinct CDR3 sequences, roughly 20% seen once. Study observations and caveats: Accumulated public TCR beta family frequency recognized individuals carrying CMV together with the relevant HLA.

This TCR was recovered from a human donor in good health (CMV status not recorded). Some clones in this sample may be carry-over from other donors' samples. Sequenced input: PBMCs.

Here the CDR3 DNA reads TGCAGCGTTGTCGGGCAGACTGGAAACACCATATATTTT. This translates into CSVVGQTGNTIYF. The genes are TRBV29-1 and TRBJ1-3; D is unresolved. Trimming took off 4 bases at V and 2 bases at J, with 9 bases between the two ends. The CDR3 has 13 residues. Germline CDR1 is SQVTM and CDR2 is ANQGSEA.